These 16 T cell receptor beta chains originate from one sample sequenced in a study of blood T cell repertoires in COVID-19. Assay: immunoSEQ multiplex PCR; the TCRdb copy retains only in-frame clones and omits some. Found here are under 300,000 clones, about 82% of them singletons; the top ten hold about 12%. Source material: peripheral blood. These TCRs come from an elderly man with acute or convalescent COVID-19.

V is TRBV19 and J is TRBJ2-1, with D perhaps TRBD1 (7 bases). This CDR3 spans 14 amino acids. The V gene lost 5 bases and the J gene lost 4 bases, with 12 bases spanning the gap. Germline V gives CDR1 LNHDA, CDR2 SQIVND (reference sequence). The CDR3 here is CASSARDSYNEQFF. For the CDR3, the DNA is TGTGCCAGTAGTGCGCGGGACAGTTACAATGAGCAGTTCTTC.

The chain employs TRBV27 and TRBJ2-3, with TRBD2 matching 8 bases. V was pared by 8 bases and J by 5 bases, with 15 bases of the junction left unmatched. This CDR3 is built from 16 residues. The germline gives CDR1 MNHEY, CDR2 SMNVEV (reference sequence). CDR3 bases: TGTGCCAGCCCGGGGGGGAGGGTCATAAAGGTAGATACGCAGTATTTT. Translating gives CASPGGRVIKVDTQYF.

This chain links TRBV14 with TRBJ1-1; D is undetermined. The CDR3 extends over 14 amino acids. V was pared by 7 bases and J by 5 bases, with 17 bases between. Germline assignment: CDR1 SGHDN and CDR2 FVKESK. CDR3 amino acids: CASKSSTGRTEAFF. For the CDR3, the DNA is TGTGCCAGCAAGTCTTCAACCGGGAGGACTGAAGCTTTCTTT.

The rearrangement links TRBV2 to TRBJ1-2, with D possibly TRBD1 on 5 matching bases. Trimming stripped 4 bases from V and 4 bases from J, with 7 bases between. Germline loops: CDR1 SNHLY, CDR2 FYNNEI. The CDR3 covers 12 residues. The CDR3 loop is CASSGQSYGYTF. The CDR3 DNA reads TGTGCCAGCAGTGGACAGTCCTATGGCTACACCTTC.

The V gene is TRBV25-1, the J gene TRBJ2-7; no clear D gene. Per germline, CDR1 MGHDK and CDR2 SYGVNS. The CDR3 has 14 residues. Trimming took off 7 bases at V and 2 bases at J, with 15 bases between the two ends. The CDR3 bases are TGTGCCAGCAAAAGTTTAAGCTATCCCTACGAGCAGTACTTC. Protein: CASKSLSYPYEQYF.

The gene calls are TRBV5-4 and TRBJ2-5; possibly TRBD2 for D (5 bases). This CDR3 is built from 13 residues. V was clipped by 1 base and J by 4 bases, with 8 bases between them. CDR1 and CDR2 from the germline V gene are SGHNT and YYREEE (reference sequence). In DNA form, the CDR3 reads TGTGCCAGCAGCTTGCGGGCGGGAGAGACCCAGTACTTC. Protein: CASSLRAGETQYF.

This clone appeared a few times. The rearrangement uses TRBV6-5 and TRBJ1-1; a weak D match, TRBD1 (6 bases). Germline-derived CDR1 and CDR2 are MNHEY and SVGAGI. Trimming left V 0 bases short and J 6 bases short, with 14 bases between. This CDR3 is 15 amino acids long. CDR3 sequence reads: CASSYSRQGMAEAFF. The DNA for the CDR3 is TGTGCCAGCAGTTACTCAAGGCAGGGGATGGCTGAAGCTTTCTTT.

The chain couples TRBV19 to TRBJ2-1; the D is unclear. Trimming removed 2 bases at V and 4 bases at J, with 6 bases between. From germline, CDR1 is LNHDA and CDR2 SQIVND (reference sequence). This CDR3 has 13 amino acids. The CDR3: CASSIIPYNEQFF. The CDR3 coding sequence is TGTGCCAGTAGTATAATCCCGTACAATGAGCAGTTCTTC.

The chain couples TRBV28 to TRBJ1-1, with D possibly being TRBD1 (5 bases). V was cut by 10 bases and J by 5 bases, with 29 bases left in between. The CDR3 runs to 17 residues. Germline values: CDR1 MDHEN, CDR2 SYDVKM. The CDR3 nucleotides read TGTGCCACCGATTTGAAGGGGCGGGGGTCCGGCGGGACTGAAGCTTTCTTT. Translated, it gives CATDLKGRGSGGTEAFF.

The chain couples TRBV3-1 (or the pseudogene TRBV3-2) to TRBJ2-5, with TRBD2 matching 8 bases. V lost 1 base to trimming and J lost 5 bases; unmatched junction nucleotides: 12. Germline CDR1 is LGHDT and CDR2 is YNNKEL (reference sequence). The CDR3 length is 17 residues. CDR3 amino acids: CASSQGPLISGEETQYF. CDR3 DNA sequence: TGTGCCAGCAGCCAAGGTCCCTTGATTAGCGGGGAGGAGACCCAGTACTTC.

The V call is TRBV11-3, the J call TRBJ2-7, with a possible D match to TRBD2 (5 bases). The CDR3 loop spans 13 amino acids. Germline V gene lookup returns CDR1 SGHNT and CDR2 YENEEA. Trimming removed 5 bases from V and 4 bases from J, with 12 bases in between. CDR3 sequence: CASSELSGYEQYF. In DNA, the CDR3 is TGTGCCAGCAGCGAGTTGTCGGGGTACGAGCAGTACTTC.

The J gene is TRBJ1-2, the V gene TRBV6-6, with 8 bases fitting TRBD1. Germline CDR1 MNHNY, CDR2 SVGAGI (reference sequence). The CDR3 has 11 residues. CDR3 region: CGTRDRSGYTF. The CDR3 DNA reads TGTGGAACCCGGGACAGGAGTGGCTACACCTTC.

The chain carries TRBV4-2 and TRBJ1-1; 7 positions agree with TRBD1. Trimming cost V 0 bases and J 1 base; bases outside gene matches: 2. CDR1 and CDR2 (germline): LGHNA, YNFKEQ. CDR3 length equals 15 residues. CDR3 in DNA: TGTGCCAGCAGCCAAGAAGGGGGCGCGAACACTGAAGCTTTCTTT. Its protein product is CASSQEGGANTEAFF.

The genes are TRBV3-1 (or the pseudogene TRBV3-2) and TRBJ2-3, with no clear D. Per the germline V gene, CDR1 is LGHDT and CDR2 is YNNKEL (reference sequence). V lost 1 base and J 2 bases, leaving 7 bases between the germline ends. This CDR3 has 14 residues. The CDR3 DNA sequence: TGTGCCAGCAGCCAAGCCCCCGTCACAGATACGCAGTATTTT. Amino acids: CASSQAPVTDTQYF.

This clone has more than one count but fewer than ten. The chain employs TRBV6-5 and TRBJ1-6; 7 nucleotides agree with TRBD1. This CDR3 has 15 amino acids. Germline values: CDR1 MNHEY, CDR2 SVGAGI. Trimming took 2 bases from V and 7 from J; bases not matched to a gene: 5. In DNA, the CDR3 is TGTGCCAGCAGTTACAATGGACAGGACAATTCACCCCTCCACTTT. This sequence encodes CASSYNGQDNSPLHF.

The chain couples TRBV27 to TRBJ2-7; TRBD2 aligns across 14 bases. The V segment lost 6 bases and the J segment 7 bases; nucleotides outside the gene matches: 17. Looked up from germline, CDR1 is MNHEY and CDR2 is SMNVEV (reference sequence). The CDR3 consists of 18 residues. CDR3 DNA: TGTGCCAGCAGCCCGGGGACTAGCGGGAGAGGGGGCCCCCTGGAGCAGTACTTC. Residues: CASSPGTSGRGGPLEQYF.